Described below is a single T cell receptor (beta chain) sequence and its context. Its antigen is unidentified. Sequencing was performed with immunoSEQ multiplex PCR; in TCRdb, only in-frame clones are kept and a portion is missing. Seen here are tens of thousands of clones, 80% to 85% observed once, and the top ten hold about 4%. This specimen belongs to a study of Tregs in tolerant kidney transplant recipients. The CDR3 runs to 9 residues. The ends were cut back, 7 bases at V and 4 bases at J, with 0 bases in the middle. Germline V CDR1 and CDR2: WNHNN, SYGVQD (reference sequence). Findings of the study overall: Few patients were studied, so findings need validation in larger groups.

The TCR comes from a human donor in good health. This chain links TRBV10-1 with TRBJ2-3; D is uncertain. Material for sequencing was CD4+ T cells from blood. Here the CDR3 DNA reads TGCGCCAGCACAGATACGCAGTATTTT. It translates to CASTDTQYF.